The T cell receptor beta chain described here comes from a study of long-term antiretroviral therapy in people with HIV. On this clone: The antigen remains undetermined.

Overall study findings and caveats: Someone took the blood between 2004 and 2017, maybe while older ART regimens were in use. Pre-ART clonal expansion yielded clones that dominated the repertoire at all time points.

CDR1 and CDR2 (germline): MDHEN, SYDVKM. Trimming left V 5 bases short and J 7 bases short, with 23 bases between. The CDR3 length is 17 residues. None of the participants with HIV were treated outside the United States. Sequencing used immunoSEQ v3.0 at survey level. The data were produced by immunoSEQ multiplex PCR, yet TCRdb's version contains in-frame clones alone and is incomplete. In the table there are over 30,000 clones, roughly 83% of which are singletons. The chain employs TRBV28 and TRBJ2-2; D may match TRBD1 or TRBD2 (5 bases each). The specimen was unsorted PBMCs, collected 1.9 years after starting antiretroviral therapy. The clonotype originates from a man aged 18 to 30 with HIV. For the CDR3, the DNA is TGTGCCAGCAGTGCCCCCGGGGAACCGGGGCCGGGCGGGGAGCTGTTTTTT. Amino acid sequence: CASSAPGEPGPGGELFF. Full variable domain (remainder filled in from reference TRBV28 and TRBJ2-2): DVKVTQSSRYLVKRTGEKVFLECVQDMDHENMFWYRQDPGLGLRLIYFSYDVKMKEKGDIPEGYSVSREKKERFSLILESASTNQTSMYLCASSAPGEPGPGGELFFGEGSRLTVL.